This paragraph reports one TCR beta chain. The antigen remains unidentified. This sample is part of a study of T cells in Graves' hyperthyroidism and ophthalmopathy. Study-level background: Blood from the periphery was taken at initial diagnosis, before any treatment. Study outcomes and limitations: Blood also carried most thyroid clonotypes expanded above 0.001.

TCR beta CDR3 regions were amplified from RNA transcripts. First-round RT-PCR targeting the TCR CDR3 was performed with the HTBI primer set. TCRdb re-derived calls from the multiplex PCR reads in MiXCR, one entry per CDR3 protein. The data show around 380,000 distinct CDR3 sequences, with 13% seen just once and about 20% held by the top ten. Trimming removed 5 bases from V and 11 bases from J, with 19 bases in between. The CDR3 totals 14 residues. Germline CDR1 LNHDA, CDR2 SQIVND (reference sequence). Blood sampling occurred at first hyperthyroidism diagnosis, ahead of any ophthalmopathy symptoms. This clonotype was obtained from a man aged 30 to 45 with Graves' hyperthyroidism that later progressed to Graves' ophthalmopathy. The V call is TRBV19, the J call TRBJ2-1; D perhaps matches TRBD2 (6 bases). The sequencing input was blood. CDR3: CASSLGQGGFQQFF. DNA for the CDR3: TGTGCCAGTAGTCTCGGGCAGGGAGGTTTTCAGCAGTTCTTC.